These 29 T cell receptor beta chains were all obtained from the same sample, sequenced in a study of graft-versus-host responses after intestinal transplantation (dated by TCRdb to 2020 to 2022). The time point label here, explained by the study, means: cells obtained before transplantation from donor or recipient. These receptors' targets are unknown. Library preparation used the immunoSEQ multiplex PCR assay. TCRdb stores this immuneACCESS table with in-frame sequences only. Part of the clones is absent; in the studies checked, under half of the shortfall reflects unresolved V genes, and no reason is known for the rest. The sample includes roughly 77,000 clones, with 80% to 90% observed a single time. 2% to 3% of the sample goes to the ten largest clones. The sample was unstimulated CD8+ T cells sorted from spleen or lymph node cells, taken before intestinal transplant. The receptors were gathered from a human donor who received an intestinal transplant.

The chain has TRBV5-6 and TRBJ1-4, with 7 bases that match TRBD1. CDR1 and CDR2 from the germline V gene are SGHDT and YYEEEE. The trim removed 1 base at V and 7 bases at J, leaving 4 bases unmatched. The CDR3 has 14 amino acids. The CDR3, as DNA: TGTGCCAGCAGCTTGACAGGGGACGGTGAAAAACTGTTTTTT. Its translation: CASSLTGDGEKLFF.

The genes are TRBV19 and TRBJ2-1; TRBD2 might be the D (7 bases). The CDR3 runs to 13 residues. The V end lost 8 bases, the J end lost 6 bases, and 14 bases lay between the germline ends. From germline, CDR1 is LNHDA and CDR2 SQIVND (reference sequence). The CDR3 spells CASSRGAGNEQFF. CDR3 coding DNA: TGTGCCAGTTCCCGGGGGGCGGGCAATGAGCAGTTCTTC.

For the CDR3, the DNA is TGTGCCAGCAGCCGCTCCTACAATGAGCAGTTCTTC. Its protein product is CASSRSYNEQFF. The chain employs TRBV5-4 and TRBJ2-1; no reliable D call. There are 12 residues in the CDR3. Germline CDR1 and CDR2: SGHNT and YYREEE (reference sequence). The V end lost 4 bases, the J end lost 0 bases, and 2 bases lay between the germline ends.

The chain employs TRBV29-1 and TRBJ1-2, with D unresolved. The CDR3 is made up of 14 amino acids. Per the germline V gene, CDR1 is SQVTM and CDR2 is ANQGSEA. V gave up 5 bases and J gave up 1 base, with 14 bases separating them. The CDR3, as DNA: TGCAGCGTTCCTCTCCCCGGGTTTAACTATGGCTACACCTTC. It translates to CSVPLPGFNYGYTF.

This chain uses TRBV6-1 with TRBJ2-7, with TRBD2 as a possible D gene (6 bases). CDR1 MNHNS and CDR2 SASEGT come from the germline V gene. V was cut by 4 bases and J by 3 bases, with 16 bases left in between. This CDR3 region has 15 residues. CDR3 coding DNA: TGTGCCAGCAGTGGGGGACTTCTTCCCTACTACGAGCAGTACTTC. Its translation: CASSGGLLPYYEQYF.

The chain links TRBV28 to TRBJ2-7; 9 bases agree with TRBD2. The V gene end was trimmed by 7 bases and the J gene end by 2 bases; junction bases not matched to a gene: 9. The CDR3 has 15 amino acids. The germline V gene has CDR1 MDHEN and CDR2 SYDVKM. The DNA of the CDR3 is TGTGCCAGCAAGAAAGCGGGAGGACAACCCTACGAGCAGTACTTC. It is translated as CASKKAGGQPYEQYF.

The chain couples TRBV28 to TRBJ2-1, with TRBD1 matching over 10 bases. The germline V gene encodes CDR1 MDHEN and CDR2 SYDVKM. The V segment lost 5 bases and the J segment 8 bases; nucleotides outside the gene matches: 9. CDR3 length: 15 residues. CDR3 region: CASSTWTGGSYEQFF. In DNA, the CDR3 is TGTGCCAGCAGTACTTGGACAGGGGGTTCCTATGAGCAGTTCTTC.

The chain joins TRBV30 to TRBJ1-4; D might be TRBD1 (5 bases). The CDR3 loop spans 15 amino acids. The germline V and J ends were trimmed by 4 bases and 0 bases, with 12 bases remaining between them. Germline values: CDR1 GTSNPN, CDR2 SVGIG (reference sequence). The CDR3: CAWTAGSATNEKLFF. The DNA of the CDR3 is TGTGCCTGGACAGCAGGGTCGGCAACTAATGAAAAACTGTTTTTT.

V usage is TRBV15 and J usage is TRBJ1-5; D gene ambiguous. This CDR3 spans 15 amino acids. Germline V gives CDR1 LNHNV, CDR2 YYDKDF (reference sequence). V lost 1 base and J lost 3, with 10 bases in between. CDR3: CATSRGIQNNQPQHF. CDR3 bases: TGTGCCACCAGCAGAGGAATACAGAACAATCAGCCCCAGCATTTT. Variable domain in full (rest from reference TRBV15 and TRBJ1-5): DAMVIQNPRYQVTQFGKPVTLSCSQTLNHNVMYWYQQKSSQAPKLLFHYYDKDFNNEADTPDNFQSRRPNTSFCFLDIRSPGLGDTAMYLCATSRGIQNNQPQHFGDGTRLSIL.

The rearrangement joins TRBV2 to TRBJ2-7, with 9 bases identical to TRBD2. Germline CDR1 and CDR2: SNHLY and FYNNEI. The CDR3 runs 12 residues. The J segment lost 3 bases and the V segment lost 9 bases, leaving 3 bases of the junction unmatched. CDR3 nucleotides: TGTGCCAGTAGCGGGAGAGGCTACGAGCAGTACTTC. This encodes CASSGRGYEQYF. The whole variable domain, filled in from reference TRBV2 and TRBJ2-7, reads EPEVTQTPSHQVTQMGQEVILRCVPISNHLYFYWYRQILGQKVEFLVSFYNNEISEKSEIFDDQFSVERPDGSNFTLKIRSTKLEDSAMYFCASSGRGYEQYFGPGTRLTVT.

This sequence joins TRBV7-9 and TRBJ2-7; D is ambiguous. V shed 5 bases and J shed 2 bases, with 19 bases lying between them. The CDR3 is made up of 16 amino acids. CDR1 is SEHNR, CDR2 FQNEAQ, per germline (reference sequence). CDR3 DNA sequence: TGTGCCAGCAGCCGATCAAGTGGTGCTAGTCCCTACGAGCAGTACTTC. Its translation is CASSRSSGASPYEQYF.

The CDR3 sequence is CASSRGGAGEQFF. The CDR3 region has the DNA TGTGCCAGCAGCCGAGGGGGGGCAGGGGAGCAGTTCTTC. V and J are TRBV16 and TRBJ2-1, with D tentatively TRBD2 (7 bases). Per germline, CDR1 KGHSY and CDR2 FQNENV. V was clipped by 4 bases and J by 10 bases, with 14 bases between them. The CDR3 is 13 amino acids.

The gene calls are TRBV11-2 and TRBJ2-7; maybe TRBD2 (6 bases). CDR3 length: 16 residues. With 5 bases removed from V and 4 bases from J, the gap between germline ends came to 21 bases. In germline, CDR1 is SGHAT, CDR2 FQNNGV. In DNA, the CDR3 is TGTGCCAGCAGCCGTGTAAGCTGGCGGGGCCTTTACGAGCAGTACTTC. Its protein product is CASSRVSWRGLYEQYF.

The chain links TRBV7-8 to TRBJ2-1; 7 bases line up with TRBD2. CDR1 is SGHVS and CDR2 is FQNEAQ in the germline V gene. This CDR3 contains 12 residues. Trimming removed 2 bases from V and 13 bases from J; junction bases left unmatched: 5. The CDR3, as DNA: TGTGCCAGCAGCTTACCACGGGGGGACCAGTTCTTC. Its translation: CASSLPRGDQFF.

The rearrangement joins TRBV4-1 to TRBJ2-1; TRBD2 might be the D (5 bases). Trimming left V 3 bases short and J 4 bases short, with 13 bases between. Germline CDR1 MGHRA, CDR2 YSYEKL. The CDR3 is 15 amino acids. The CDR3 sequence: CASSQPGSVYNEQFF. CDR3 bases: TGCGCCAGCAGCCAGCCTGGTAGCGTGTACAATGAGCAGTTCTTC.

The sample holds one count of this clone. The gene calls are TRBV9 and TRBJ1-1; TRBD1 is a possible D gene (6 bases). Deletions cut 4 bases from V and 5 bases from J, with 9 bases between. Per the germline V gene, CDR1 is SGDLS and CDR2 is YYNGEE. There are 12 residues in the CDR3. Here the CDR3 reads CASSPQGTEAFF. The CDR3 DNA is TGTGCCAGCAGCCCGCAGGGGACTGAAGCTTTCTTT.

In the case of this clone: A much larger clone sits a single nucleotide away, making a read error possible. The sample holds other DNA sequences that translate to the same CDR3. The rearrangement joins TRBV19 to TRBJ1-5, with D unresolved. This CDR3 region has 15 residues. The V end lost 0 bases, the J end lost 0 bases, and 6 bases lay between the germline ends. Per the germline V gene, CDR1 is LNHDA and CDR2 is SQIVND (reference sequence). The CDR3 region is CASSIEEYSNQPQHF. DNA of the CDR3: TGTGCCAGTAGTATAGAGGAGTATAGCAATCAGCCCCAGCATTTT.

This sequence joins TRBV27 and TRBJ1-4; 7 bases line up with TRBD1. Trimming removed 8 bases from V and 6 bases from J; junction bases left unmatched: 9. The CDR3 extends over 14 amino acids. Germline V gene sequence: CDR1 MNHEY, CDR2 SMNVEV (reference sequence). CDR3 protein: CASALDREDEKLFF. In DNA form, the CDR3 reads TGTGCCAGCGCCCTCGACAGGGAGGATGAAAAACTGTTTTTT.

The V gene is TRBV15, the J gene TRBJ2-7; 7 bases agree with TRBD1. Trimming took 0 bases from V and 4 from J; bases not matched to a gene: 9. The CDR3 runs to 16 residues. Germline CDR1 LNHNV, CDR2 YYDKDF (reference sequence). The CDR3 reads CATSREGDRVRYEQYF. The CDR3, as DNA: TGTGCCACCAGCAGAGAGGGTGACAGGGTTCGATACGAGCAGTACTTC.

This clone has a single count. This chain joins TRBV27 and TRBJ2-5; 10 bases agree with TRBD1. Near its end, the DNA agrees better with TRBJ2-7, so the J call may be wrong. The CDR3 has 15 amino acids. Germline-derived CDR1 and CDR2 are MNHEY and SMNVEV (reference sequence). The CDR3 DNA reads TGTGCCAGCAGTTTACGGGGGACAGGGGTCTACGAGCAGTACTTC. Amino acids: CASSLRGTGVYEQYF.

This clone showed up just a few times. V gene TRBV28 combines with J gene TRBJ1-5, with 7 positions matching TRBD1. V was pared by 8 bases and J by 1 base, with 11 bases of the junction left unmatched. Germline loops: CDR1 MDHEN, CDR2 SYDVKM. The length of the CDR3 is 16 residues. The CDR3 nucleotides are TGTGCCAGCTGGGGCAGGGGGTATTCAAGCAATCAGCCCCAGCATTTT. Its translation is CASWGRGYSSNQPQHF.

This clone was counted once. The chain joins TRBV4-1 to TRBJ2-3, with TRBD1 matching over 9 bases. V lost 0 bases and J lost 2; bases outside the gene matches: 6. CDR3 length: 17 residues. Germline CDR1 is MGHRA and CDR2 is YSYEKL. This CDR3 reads CASSQDQDRGFTDTQYF. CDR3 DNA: TGCGCCAGCAGCCAAGATCAGGACAGGGGCTTCACAGATACGCAGTATTTT.

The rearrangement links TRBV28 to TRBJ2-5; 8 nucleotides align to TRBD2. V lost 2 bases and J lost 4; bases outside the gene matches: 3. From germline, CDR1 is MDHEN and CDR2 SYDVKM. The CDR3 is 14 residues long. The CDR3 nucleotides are TGTGCCAGCAGTTTACGGGAGGGTGTAGAGACCCAGTACTTC. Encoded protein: CASSLREGVETQYF.

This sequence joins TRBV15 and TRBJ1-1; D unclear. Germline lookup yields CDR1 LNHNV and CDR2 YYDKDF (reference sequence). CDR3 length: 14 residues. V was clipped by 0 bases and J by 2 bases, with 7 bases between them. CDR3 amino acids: CATSRDLSNTEAFF. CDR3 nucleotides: TGTGCCACCAGCAGAGATCTATCCAACACTGAAGCTTTCTTT.

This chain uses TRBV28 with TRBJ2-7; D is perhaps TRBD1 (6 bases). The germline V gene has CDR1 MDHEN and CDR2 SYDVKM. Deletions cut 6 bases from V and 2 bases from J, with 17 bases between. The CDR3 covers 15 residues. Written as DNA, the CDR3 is TGTGCCAGCAGCCCCCTTTGGGACACTACCTACGAGCAGTACTTC. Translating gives CASSPLWDTTYEQYF. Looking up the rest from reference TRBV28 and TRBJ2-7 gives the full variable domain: DVKVTQSSRYLVKRTGEKVFLECVQDMDHENMFWYRQDPGLGLRLIYFSYDVKMKEKGDIPEGYSVSREKKERFSLILESASTNQTSMYLCASSPLWDTTYEQYFGPGTRLTVT.

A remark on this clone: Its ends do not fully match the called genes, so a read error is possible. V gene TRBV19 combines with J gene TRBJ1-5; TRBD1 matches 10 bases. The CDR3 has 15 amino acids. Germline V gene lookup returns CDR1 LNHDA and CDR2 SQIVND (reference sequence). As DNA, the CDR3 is TGTGCCAGTACTATACAGACAGGGGGCCGACAGCCCCAGCATTTT. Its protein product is CASTIQTGGRQPQHF.

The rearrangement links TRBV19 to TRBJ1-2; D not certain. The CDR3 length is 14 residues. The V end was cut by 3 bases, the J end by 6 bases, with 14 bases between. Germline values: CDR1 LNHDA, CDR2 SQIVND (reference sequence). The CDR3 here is CASSITGSVDGYTF. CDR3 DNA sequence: TGTGCCAGTAGTATTACGGGGAGTGTTGATGGCTACACCTTC.

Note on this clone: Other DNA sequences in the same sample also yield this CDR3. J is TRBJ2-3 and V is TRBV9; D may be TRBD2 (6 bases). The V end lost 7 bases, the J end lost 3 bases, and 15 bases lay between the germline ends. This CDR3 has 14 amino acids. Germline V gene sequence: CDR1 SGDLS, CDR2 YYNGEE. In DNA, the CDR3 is TGTGCCAGCTCGGTGGCGGGGACTACAGATACGCAGTATTTT. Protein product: CASSVAGTTDTQYF.

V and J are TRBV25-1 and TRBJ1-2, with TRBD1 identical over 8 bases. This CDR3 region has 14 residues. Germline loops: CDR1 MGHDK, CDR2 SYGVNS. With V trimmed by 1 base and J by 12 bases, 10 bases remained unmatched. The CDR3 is CASSEWGQAGRNTF. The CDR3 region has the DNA TGTGCCAGCAGTGAATGGGGACAGGCAGGGCGGAACACCTTC.